This T cell receptor (beta chain) came from a study of identical twins. Study findings and constraints: Within monozygotic twins, out-of-frame TCR alpha sharing was underestimated by the models. Weaker excess twin sharing was observed in beta out-of-frame sequences. Insertion counts were lower in abundant cord blood beta clonotypes, a trend that memory repertoires did not show.

One entry per CDR3 protein results from TCRdb running MiXCR on the 5' RACE reads. The data contain under 1 million distinct CDR3 sequences, 10% to 15% of them singletons. Concerning this clonotype itself: Its specificity is unknown.

This sample also appeared in a second study, on yellow fever vaccine responses in identical twins. Turning to that study: Convergence reportedly seemed to mark part of the twins' vaccine T cell response, with personalization marking the rest.

The receptor's source is a woman under 30 in good health. Sequenced: PBMCs.

CDR3 sequence (DNA): TGCAGTGCTAAGGGACAGGGGAGTCAGCCCCAGCATTTT. Encoded protein: CSAKGQGSQPQHF. The chain is built from TRBV20-1 and TRBJ1-5; 10 bases line up with TRBD1. Losses at the gene ends were 4 bases for V and 6 bases for J; bases not matched to a gene: 3. Germline-derived CDR1 and CDR2 are DFQATT and SNEGSKA (reference sequence). There are 13 residues in the CDR3.